This TCR beta chain originates from a study of lymphopenia after photon versus proton radiotherapy. Concerning this clone itself: The antigen is not known.

Per the germline V gene, CDR1 is LNHDA and CDR2 is SQIVND (reference sequence). CDR3 length: 12 residues. V was shortened by 6 bases and J by 4 bases, with 6 bases between the two germline ends. Study-wide results and limits: Relative stability marked proton patients; photon patients lost diversity and naive cells. Better survival with proton therapy was suggested as possible, not demonstrated. A bigger post-nadir fall in TCR diversity correlated inversely with survival time in deceased patients.

Some clones are missing from TCRdb's copy, which holds only in-frame ones; the method was immunoSEQ multiplex PCR. Of 22,000 or so clones listed, around nine tenths were seen once; the top ten hold around 9%. This specimen consisted of peripheral blood, obtained from a patient treated with proton-based radiotherapy. The clonotype originates from a woman in her 70s with pancreatic cancer. Some clones in this sample may be carry-over from other donors' samples. The rearrangement joins TRBV19 to TRBJ1-4; no definite D call. The CDR3 nucleotides are TGTGCCAGTAGCAAGTATAATGAAAAACTGTTTTTT. Translation: CASSKYNEKLFF.